The TCR beta chain described here comes from a study of Graves' ophthalmopathy and Graves' hyperthyroidism. Whole-study context: Samples of peripheral blood were obtained at initial diagnosis, prior to treatment of any kind.

This clonotype was recorded many times. Its antigen is not known. RNA transcripts were the source from which TCR beta CDR3 regions were amplified. After a first-round RT-PCR with HTBI primers, a second-round multiplex PCR was run. TCRdb called the multiplex PCR reads again in MiXCR, with one record for every CDR3 protein. This sample yields over 200,000 distinct CDR3 sequences, of which just under 30% are seen a single time; approximately 8.2% belongs to the top ten. The germline CDR1 and CDR2 sequences are MDHEN and SYDVKM. The V end was cut by 6 bases, the J end by 3 bases, with 21 bases between. The CDR3 covers 16 residues. Patients were excluded if they had other autoimmune diseases or uncontrolled infections, and likewise if pregnancy or lactation applied. Study-level results: A majority of expanded thyroid clonotypes exceeding 0.001 frequency were likewise present in blood. The model flagged ophthalmopathy progression at 70% to 71% sensitivity and 72% to 80% specificity.

Sequences were obtained from peripheral blood. This clonotype originated in a man between 45 and 60 years old with Graves' ophthalmopathy. The rearrangement uses TRBV28 and TRBJ2-7, with a possible D match to TRBD2 (5 bases). This CDR3 reads CASSNPSRGGLYEQYF. The CDR3 DNA reads as TGTGCCAGCAGCAACCCATCCCGCGGCGGGCTCTACGAGCAGTACTTC.